A single sample is the source of the 9 T cell receptor beta chains below, sequenced in a study of human T cells and chemical hapten exposure. TCRdb re-called the RACE reads through MiXCR, storing one row per CDR3 protein. The data hold 99,000 or so distinct CDR3 sequences, with more than 10% observed a single time. The time point was: pre-sensitization, week 0. Treatment described: therapeutic diphenylcyclopropenone sensitization with weekly scalp DPC. The sequences come from whole blood, collected in connection with sensitization to the hapten diphenylcyclopropenone (DPC). All receptors come from a woman aged 55-70 years with alopecia areata. Some clones in this sample may be carry-over from other donors' samples.

This clonotype appeared many times. The V call is TRBV6-5, the J call TRBJ1-1; 10 bases are shared with TRBD1. The trim removed 4 bases at V and 10 bases at J, leaving 12 bases unmatched. CDR3 length: 15 amino acids. Germline V gene sequence: CDR1 MNHEY, CDR2 SVGAGI. CDR3 DNA: TGTGCCAGCAGTTCTGAGACAGGGGGCATCTTTGGAGCTTTCTTT. Protein product: CASSSETGGIFGAFF.

The V call is TRBV6-1, the J call TRBJ2-4; possible D gene TRBD1, 6 bases. Germline V gives CDR1 MNHNS, CDR2 SASEGT. V lost 1 base and J 9 bases, leaving 10 bases between the germline ends. This CDR3 comprises 13 residues. CDR3 sequence: CASSEVETGIQYF. CDR3 nucleotide sequence: TGTGCCAGCAGTGAAGTTGAGACAGGCATTCAGTACTTC.

This clonotype showed up many times. The chain uses TRBV10-3 and TRBJ2-5; D not certain. The CDR3 is 12 amino acids. V gave up 5 bases and J gave up 4 bases, with 8 bases separating them. The germline gives CDR1 ENHRY, CDR2 SYGVKD. The CDR3 bases are TGTGCCATCAGTTCTAGTTCAGAGACCCAGTACTTC. This sequence encodes CAISSSSETQYF.

This clonotype has ten or more counts. This chain uses TRBV12-3 or TRBV12-4 with TRBJ2-1; no clear D gene. The CDR3 runs 11 residues. Trimming cost V 3 bases and J 10 bases, with 7 bases left between them. The CDR3 loop reads CASSFVGEQFF. CDR3 nucleotide sequence: TGTGCCAGCAGTTTTGTGGGCGAGCAGTTCTTC.

This clonotype was seen ten or more times. This chain joins TRBV12-3 or TRBV12-4 and TRBJ2-6; a weak D match, TRBD1 (7 bases). The CDR3 is 17 residues long. V dropped 2 bases and J dropped 1 base, with 12 bases sitting between them. CDR3 bases: TGTGCCAGCAGTTTACTCAGGGGGGAATCTGGGGCCAACGTCCTGACTTTC. Translating it yields CASSLLRGESGANVLTF.

Many counts were recorded for this clonotype. One junction end disagrees with the germline gene, perhaps due to a read error. The V gene is TRBV7-7, the J gene TRBJ2-7; 7 bases are a match to TRBD1. The CDR3 totals 14 residues. Germline assignment: CDR1 SSHAT and CDR2 FNYEAQ (reference sequence). CDR3 protein: CASSPGTVSYEQYF. In nucleotides, the CDR3 is TGTGCTAGCAGCCCCGGGACAGTTTCCTACGAGCAGTACTTC.

In its sample, this clonotype was seen a few times. The V and J genes are TRBV10-3 and TRBJ1-6; D uncertain. Germline V gene lookup returns CDR1 ENHRY and CDR2 SYGVKD. The CDR3 is 16 amino acids. The ends were cut back, 3 bases at V and 7 bases at J, with 16 bases in the middle. The CDR3 DNA sequence: TGTGCCATCAGTGATATCGGTGGCCGATCCAATTCACCCCTCCACTTT. Translated: CAISDIGGRSNSPLHF.

This clonotype showed up many times. In DNA form, the CDR3 reads TGCGCCAGCACCCCTCAGCGGGGAGTGTCCGGGGAGCTGTTTTTT. Translated: CASTPQRGVSGELFF. The chain is built from TRBV5-1 and TRBJ2-2, with 7 bases lining up with TRBD2. J was trimmed by 6 bases and V by 6 bases; bases with no gene match: 11. The V gene's germline CDR1 is SGHRS and CDR2 YFSETQ. This CDR3 has 15 amino acids.

This clonotype appeared many times. V gene TRBV4-1 combines with J gene TRBJ1-2, with TRBD1 as a possible D gene (6 bases). The CDR3 runs to 17 residues. Per germline, CDR1 MGHRA and CDR2 YSYEKL. V lost 3 bases and J lost 0, with 17 bases in between. The DNA for the CDR3 is TGCGCCAGCAGCCACGACGTCGGACAGAAGTCTAACTATGGCTACACCTTC. It encodes CASSHDVGQKSNYGYTF.